This T cell receptor beta chain was observed in a study of T cell repertoires in cytomegalovirus infection. Many counts were recorded for this clonotype. MiXCR, run by TCRdb on the reads, gives a single entry per CDR3 protein. The sample holds approximately 290,000 distinct CDR3 sequences; roughly 26% are singletons and the top ten take 14%. Sequenced: PBMCs. This clonotype was obtained from a human donor in good health (CMV status not recorded). Some clones in this sample may be carry-over from other donors' samples.

The CDR3 nucleotides read TGTGCCAGCAGCCGTTCGAGGACTAGCCATACGCAGTATTTT. Its protein is CASSRSRTSHTQYF. The V call is TRBV7-2, the J call TRBJ2-3, with 8 bases aligning to TRBD2. The CDR3 extends over 14 amino acids. The J segment lost 7 bases and the V segment lost 5 bases, leaving 8 bases of the junction unmatched. Per germline, CDR1 SGHTA and CDR2 FQGNSA.